Here is one T cell receptor (beta chain) with its context. The antigen it recognizes is unknown. Base quality data are lacking; no much larger clone is found one base away. Relative to germline, V is 6 bases shorter and J is 1 base shorter, with 9 bases between their ends. CDR1 and CDR2, looked up from the germline V gene (reference sequence), are SEHNR and FQNEAQ. Reading from cysteine to phenylalanine, the CDR3 counts 13 amino acids. Of the read, only the CDR3 DNA is kept; its 39 bases are in frame from base 1. Libraries were made using the immunoSEQ multiplex PCR assay. For the original study's pipeline: Richness and clonality were used to summarize the repertoires, and clones that significantly expanded or contracted between pre- and post-therapy samples were identified. What TCRdb holds here is the immuneACCESS table cut down to in-frame rearrangements. Part of the clones is not present; checked against another copy, under half of the missing clones reflect an unresolved V gene, and the others are unexplained. That table is the source of V, J and clone size, and D and trimming were worked out from the DNA. The sample table lists 7,700 or so clones, approximately 88% of them with a count of one. The ten largest clonotypes hold roughly 2.4% of the sample.

This record belongs to a study of neoadjuvant nivolumab and ipilimumab in lung cancer (dated by TCRdb to 2018 to 2021). With regard to the full study: Nivolumab was administered intravenously at 3 mg/kg on days 1, 15 and 29, and in the combination arm ipilimumab 1 mg/kg was added on day 1 only. For each study arm, the primary endpoint of the trial was the rate of major pathologic response (MPR) in the intention-to-treat population. Of the approximately 46 patients with operable NSCLC treated in the trial, approximately 23 were randomized to nivolumab monotherapy and some 21 to nivolumab plus ipilimumab. The study compared TCR repertoires in pretherapy (baseline) peripheral blood with TCR repertoires in tumors resected at surgery following neoadjuvant immune checkpoint blockade. Seven patients had matched pretherapy and resected tumor pairs analyzed, with four treated with nivolumab and three with nivolumab plus ipilimumab. General conclusions and limits of the study: Resected tumors had greater TCR richness and clonality than tumor-adjacent uninvolved lung, and increases were observed in more dual-therapy-treated tumors. No significant correlation was found between TCR clonality and pathologic tumor regression, and only a single major-pathologic-response sample was available for the analysis of TCR clonality versus pathologic tumor regression. Tumor T-cell richness and clonality rose from pretherapy to surgery in three of three dual-therapy tumors but in only two of four nivolumab-treated tumors. Richness in tumors resected after neoadjuvant therapy showed a positive correlation with pretherapy blood TCR richness (Spearman R ~ 0.8). A small number of samples underwent TCR sequencing.

The time point tag for this specimen amounts to: at surgical resection after neoadjuvant nivolumab +/- ipilimumab. The samples were obtained from NEOSTAR, a phase 2 randomized trial that tested neoadjuvant nivolumab or nivolumab plus ipilimumab, followed by surgery, in operable NSCLC. The rearrangement joined TRBV7-9 to TRBJ1-2; the D gene is possibly TRBD1, with 5 bases matching. The sequence was collected from an adult with non-small cell lung cancer. Some clones in this sample may be carry-over from other donors' samples. The sample in question was tumor tissue, obtained after neoadjuvant nivolumab, alone or with ipilimumab, at or shortly before surgery. Here the CDR3 is given as CASRGEFNYGYTF. DNA sequence: TGTGCCAGCAGAGGGGAGTTTAACTATGGCTACACCTTC.